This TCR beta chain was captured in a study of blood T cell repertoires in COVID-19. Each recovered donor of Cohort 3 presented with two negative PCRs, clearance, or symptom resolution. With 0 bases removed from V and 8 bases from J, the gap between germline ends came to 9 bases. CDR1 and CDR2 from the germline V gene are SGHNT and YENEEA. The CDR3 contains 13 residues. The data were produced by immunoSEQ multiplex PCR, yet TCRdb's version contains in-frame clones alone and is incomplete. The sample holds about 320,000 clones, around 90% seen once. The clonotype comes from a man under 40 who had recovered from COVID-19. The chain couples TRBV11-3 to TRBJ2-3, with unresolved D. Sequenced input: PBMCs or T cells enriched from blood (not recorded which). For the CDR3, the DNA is TGTGCCAGCAGCTTAGATCAGCGTGGTACGCAGTATTTT. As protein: CASSLDQRGTQYF. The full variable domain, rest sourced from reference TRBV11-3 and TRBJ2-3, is EAGVVQSPRYKIIEKKQPVAFWCNPISGHNTLYWYLQNLGQGPELLIRYENEEAVDDSQLPKDRFSAERLKGVDSTLKIQPAELGDSAVYLCASSLDQRGTQYFGPGTRLTVL.